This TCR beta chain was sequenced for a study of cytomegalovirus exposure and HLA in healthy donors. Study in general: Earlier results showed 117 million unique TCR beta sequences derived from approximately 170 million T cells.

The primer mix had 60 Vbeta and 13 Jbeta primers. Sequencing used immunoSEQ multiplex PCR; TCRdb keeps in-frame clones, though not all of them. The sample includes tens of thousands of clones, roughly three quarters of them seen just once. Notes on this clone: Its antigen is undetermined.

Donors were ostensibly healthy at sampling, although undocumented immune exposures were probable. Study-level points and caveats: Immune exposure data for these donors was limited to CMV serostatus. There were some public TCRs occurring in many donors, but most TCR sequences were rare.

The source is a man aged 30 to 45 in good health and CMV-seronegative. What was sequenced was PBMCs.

CDR3 nucleotide sequence: TGTGCCAGCAGCTTAGTGTCCTCCTCCCCCGAGGACACCTTC. Amino acids: CASSLVSSSPEDTF. The V gene is TRBV7-2, the J gene TRBJ1-2, with D unclear. CDR3 length: 14 amino acids. Germline CDR1 SGHTA, CDR2 FQGNSA. V lost 1 base, J lost 12 bases, and 18 bases lay in between.